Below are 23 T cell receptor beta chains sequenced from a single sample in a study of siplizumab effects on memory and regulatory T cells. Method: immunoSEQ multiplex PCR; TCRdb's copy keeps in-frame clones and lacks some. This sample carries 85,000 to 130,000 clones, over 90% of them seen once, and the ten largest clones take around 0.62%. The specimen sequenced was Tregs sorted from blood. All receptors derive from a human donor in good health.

The CDR3 DNA reads TGTGCCAGCCAACCGGGCCTCAATGAAAAACTGTTTTTT. Translation gives CASQPGLNEKLFF. The V gene is TRBV14, the J gene TRBJ1-4, with D hard to call. Germline assignment: CDR1 SGHDN and CDR2 FVKESK. The CDR3 totals 13 residues. The V end lost 8 bases, the J end lost 5 bases, and 12 bases lay between the germline ends.

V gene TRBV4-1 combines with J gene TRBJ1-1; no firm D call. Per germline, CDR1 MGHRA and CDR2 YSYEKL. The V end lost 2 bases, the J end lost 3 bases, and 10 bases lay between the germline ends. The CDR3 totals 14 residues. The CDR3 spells CASSQLSDYTEAFF. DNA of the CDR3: TGCGCCAGCAGCCAATTGTCGGATTACACTGAAGCTTTCTTT.

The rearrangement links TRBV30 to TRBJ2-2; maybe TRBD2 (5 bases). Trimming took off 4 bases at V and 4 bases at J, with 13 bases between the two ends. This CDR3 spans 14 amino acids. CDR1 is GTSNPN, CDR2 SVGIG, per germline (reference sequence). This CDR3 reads CAWNSGMSTGELFF. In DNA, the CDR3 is TGTGCCTGGAACTCCGGGATGAGCACCGGGGAGCTGTTTTTT.

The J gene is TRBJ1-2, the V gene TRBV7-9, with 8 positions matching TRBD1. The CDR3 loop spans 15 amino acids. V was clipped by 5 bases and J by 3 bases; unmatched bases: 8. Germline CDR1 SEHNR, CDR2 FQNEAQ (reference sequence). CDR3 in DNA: TGTGCCAGCAGCGGACAGGGAACCCCCTACTATGGCTACACCTTC. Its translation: CASSGQGTPYYGYTF.

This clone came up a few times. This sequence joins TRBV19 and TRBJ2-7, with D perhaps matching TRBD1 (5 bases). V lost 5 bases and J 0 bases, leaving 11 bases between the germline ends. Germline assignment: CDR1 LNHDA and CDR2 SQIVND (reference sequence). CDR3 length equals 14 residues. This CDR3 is CASSPDTYSYEQYF. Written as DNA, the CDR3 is TGTGCCAGTAGTCCGGACACTTACTCCTACGAGCAGTACTTC.

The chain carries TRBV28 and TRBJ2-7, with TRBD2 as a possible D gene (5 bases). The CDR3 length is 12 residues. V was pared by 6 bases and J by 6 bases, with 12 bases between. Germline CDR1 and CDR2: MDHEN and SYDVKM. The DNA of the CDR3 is TGTGCCAGCAGAGCGGTGTTAAGCGAGCAGTACTTC. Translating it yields CASRAVLSEQYF.

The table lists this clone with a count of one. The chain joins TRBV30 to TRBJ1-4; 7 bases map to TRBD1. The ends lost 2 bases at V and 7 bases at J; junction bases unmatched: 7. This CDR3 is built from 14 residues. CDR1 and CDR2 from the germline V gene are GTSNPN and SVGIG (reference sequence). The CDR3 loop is CAWSHPGGGEKLFF. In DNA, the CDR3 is TGTGCCTGGAGTCATCCAGGGGGTGGTGAAAAACTGTTTTTT.

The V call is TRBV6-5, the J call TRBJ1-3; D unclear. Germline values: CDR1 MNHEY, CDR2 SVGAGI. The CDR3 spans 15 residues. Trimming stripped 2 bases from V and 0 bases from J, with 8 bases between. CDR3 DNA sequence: TGTGCCAGCAGTTACAAGCCCCGCTCTGGAAACACCATATATTTT. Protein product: CASSYKPRSGNTIYF.

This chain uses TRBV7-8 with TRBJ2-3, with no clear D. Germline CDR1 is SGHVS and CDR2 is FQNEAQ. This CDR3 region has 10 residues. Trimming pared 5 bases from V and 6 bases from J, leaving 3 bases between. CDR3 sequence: CASSGDTQYF. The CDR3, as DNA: TGTGCCAGCAGCGGGGATACGCAGTATTTT.

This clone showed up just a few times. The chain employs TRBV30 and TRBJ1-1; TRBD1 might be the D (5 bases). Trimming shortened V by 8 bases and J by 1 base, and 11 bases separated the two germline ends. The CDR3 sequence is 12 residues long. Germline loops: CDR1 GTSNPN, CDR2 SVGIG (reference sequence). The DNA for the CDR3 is TGTGCCCTTGAGGGGCCGAACACTGAAGCTTTCTTT. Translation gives CALEGPNTEAFF.

The CDR3 nucleotides are TGTGCCAGCAGCGACAGGGATTACACTGAAGCTTTCTTT. This gives the protein CASSDRDYTEAFF. The rearrangement joins TRBV9 to TRBJ1-1, with D possibly TRBD1 on 6 matching bases. The CDR3 sequence is 13 residues long. Trimming took off 3 bases at V and 3 bases at J, with 9 bases between the two ends. Looked up from germline, CDR1 is SGDLS and CDR2 is YYNGEE.

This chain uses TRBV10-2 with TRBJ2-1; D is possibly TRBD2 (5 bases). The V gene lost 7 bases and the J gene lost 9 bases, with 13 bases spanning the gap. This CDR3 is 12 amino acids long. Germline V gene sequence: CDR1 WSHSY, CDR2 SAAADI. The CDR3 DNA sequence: TGCGCCAGCACCGATAGCGTGCGTGAGCAGTTCTTC. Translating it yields CASTDSVREQFF.

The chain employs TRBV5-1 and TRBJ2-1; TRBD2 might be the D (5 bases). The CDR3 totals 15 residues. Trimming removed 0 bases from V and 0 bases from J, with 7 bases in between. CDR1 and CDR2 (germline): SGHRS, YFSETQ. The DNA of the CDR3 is TGCGCCAGCAGCTTGGCGGGGAGCTCCTACAATGAGCAGTTCTTC. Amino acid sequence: CASSLAGSSYNEQFF. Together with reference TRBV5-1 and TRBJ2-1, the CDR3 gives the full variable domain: KAGVTQTPRYLIKTRGQQVTLSCSPISGHRSVSWYQQTPGQGLQFLFEYFSETQRNKGNFPGRFSGRQFSNSRSEMNVSTLELGDSALYLCASSLAGSSYNEQFFGPGTRLTVL.

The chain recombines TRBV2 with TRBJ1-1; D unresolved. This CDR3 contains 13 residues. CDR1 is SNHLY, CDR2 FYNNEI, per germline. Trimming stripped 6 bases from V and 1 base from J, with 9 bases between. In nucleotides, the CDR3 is TGTGCCAGCAGACAACAACAGAACACTGAAGCTTTCTTT. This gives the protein CASRQQQNTEAFF.

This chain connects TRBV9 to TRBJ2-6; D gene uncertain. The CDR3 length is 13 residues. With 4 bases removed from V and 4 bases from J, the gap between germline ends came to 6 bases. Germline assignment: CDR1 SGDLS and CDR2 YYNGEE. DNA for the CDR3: TGTGCCAGCAGCCCCACCGGGGCCAACGTCCTGACTTTC. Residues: CASSPTGANVLTF.

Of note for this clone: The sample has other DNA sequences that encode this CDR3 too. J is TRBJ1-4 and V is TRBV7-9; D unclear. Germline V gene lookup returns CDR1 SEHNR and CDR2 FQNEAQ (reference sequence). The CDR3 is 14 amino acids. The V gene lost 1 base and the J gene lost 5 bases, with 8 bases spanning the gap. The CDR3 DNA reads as TGTGCCAGCAGCTTAGGGCAGATCAATGAAAAACTGTTTTTT. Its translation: CASSLGQINEKLFF. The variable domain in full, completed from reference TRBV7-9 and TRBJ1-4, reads DTGVSQNPRHKITKRGQNVTFRCDPISEHNRLYWYRQTLGQGPEFLTYFQNEAQLEKSRLLSDRFSAERPKGSFSTLEIQRTEQGDSAMYLCASSLGQINEKLFFGSGTQLSVL.

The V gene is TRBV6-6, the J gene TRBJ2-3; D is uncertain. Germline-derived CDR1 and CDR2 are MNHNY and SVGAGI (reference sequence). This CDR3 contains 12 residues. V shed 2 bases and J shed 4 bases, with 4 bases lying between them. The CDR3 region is CASSYRADTQYF. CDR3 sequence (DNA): TGTGCCAGCAGTTACAGGGCAGATACGCAGTATTTT.

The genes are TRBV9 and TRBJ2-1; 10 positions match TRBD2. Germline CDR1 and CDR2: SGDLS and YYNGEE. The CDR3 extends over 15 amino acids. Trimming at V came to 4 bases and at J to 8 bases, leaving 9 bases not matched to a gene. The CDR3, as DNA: TGTGCCAGCAGCAGAAGCGGGAGGGCCGGGGATGAGCAGTTCTTC. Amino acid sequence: CASSRSGRAGDEQFF.

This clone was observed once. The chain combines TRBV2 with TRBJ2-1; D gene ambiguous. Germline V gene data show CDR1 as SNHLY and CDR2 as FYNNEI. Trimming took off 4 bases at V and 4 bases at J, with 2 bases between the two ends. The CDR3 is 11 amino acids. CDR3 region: CASSVYNEQFF. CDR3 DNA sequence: TGTGCCAGCAGTGTGTACAATGAGCAGTTCTTC.

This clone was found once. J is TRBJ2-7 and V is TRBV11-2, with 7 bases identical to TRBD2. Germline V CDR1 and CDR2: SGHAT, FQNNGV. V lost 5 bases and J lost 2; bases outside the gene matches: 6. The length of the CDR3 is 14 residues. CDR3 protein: CASSPGLVAYEQYF. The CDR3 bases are TGTGCCAGCAGCCCCGGACTAGTAGCCTACGAGCAGTACTTC. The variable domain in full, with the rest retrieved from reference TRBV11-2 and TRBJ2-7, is EAGVAQSPRYKIIEKRQSVAFWCNPISGHATLYWYQQILGQGPKLLIQFQNNGVVDDSQLPKDRFSAERLKGVDSTLKIQPAKLEDSAVYLCASSPGLVAYEQYFGPGTRLTVT.

The CDR3 is CASREIVPRLYEQYF. The DNA of the CDR3 is TGTGCCAGCAGAGAGATAGTTCCCCGCCTCTACGAGCAGTACTTC. The chain joins TRBV2 to TRBJ2-7; D is undetermined. CDR3 length: 15 residues. The V gene's germline CDR1 is SNHLY and CDR2 FYNNEI. The germline V and J ends were trimmed by 6 bases and 3 bases, with 18 bases remaining between them.

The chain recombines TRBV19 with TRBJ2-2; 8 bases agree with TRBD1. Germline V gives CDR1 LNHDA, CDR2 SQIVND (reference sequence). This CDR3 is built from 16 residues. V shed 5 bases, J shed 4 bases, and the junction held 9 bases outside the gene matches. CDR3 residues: CASSPPRGTGTGELFF. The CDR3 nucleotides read TGTGCCAGTAGTCCTCCCAGAGGGACAGGCACCGGGGAGCTGTTTTTT.

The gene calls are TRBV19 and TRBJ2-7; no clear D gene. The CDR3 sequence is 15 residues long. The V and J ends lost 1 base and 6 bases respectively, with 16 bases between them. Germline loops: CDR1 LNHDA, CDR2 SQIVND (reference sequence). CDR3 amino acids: CASSIVGMETVEQYF. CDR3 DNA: TGTGCCAGTAGTATAGTCGGCATGGAGACTGTCGAGCAGTACTTC.